These 6 T cell receptor beta chains share one sample of origin, sequenced in a study of cytomegalovirus exposure and HLA in healthy donors. The protocol was immunoSEQ multiplex PCR, while the TCRdb copy is restricted to in-frame clones and leaves out a portion. The table shows some 290,000 clones, with 88% occurring only once. The sequenced sample was PBMCs. These receptors came from a man in his thirties or forties in good health and CMV-seronegative.

CDR3 bases: TGCGCCAGCAGCCAAGAGCCTAGCGGGTCCTACAATGAGCAGTTCTTC. Its protein is CASSQEPSGSYNEQFF. The rearrangement joins TRBV4-3 to TRBJ2-1; 8 nucleotides match TRBD2. Germline CDR1 reads LGHNA; CDR2 reads YSLEER. The CDR3 has 16 residues. Trimming cost V 0 bases and J 1 base; bases outside gene matches: 2.

The chain employs TRBV4-3 and TRBJ2-7; D is possibly TRBD1 (6 bases). CDR3 size: 12 residues. Trimming stripped 5 bases from V and 5 bases from J, with 10 bases between. Per the germline V gene, CDR1 is LGHNA and CDR2 is YSLEER. CDR3 in DNA: TGCGCCAGCAGCGTCAGGGGAAACGAGCAGTACTTC. It encodes CASSVRGNEQYF.

The chain couples TRBV4-3 to TRBJ2-7; 10 bases are shared with TRBD1. Germline values: CDR1 LGHNA, CDR2 YSLEER. The CDR3 covers 15 residues. V shed 8 bases, J shed 0 bases, and the junction held 7 bases outside the gene matches. As DNA, the CDR3 is TGCGCCAGCGGAAAAGGGACAGGGGACTCCTACGAGCAGTACTTC. This translates into CASGKGTGDSYEQYF.

The rearrangement links TRBV13 to TRBJ2-1; D is perhaps TRBD1 (6 bases). Germline values: CDR1 PRHDT, CDR2 FYEKMQ (reference sequence). The CDR3 is 15 residues long. V was cut by 7 bases and J by 5 bases, with 18 bases left in between. Written as DNA, the CDR3 is TGTGCCAGCAAACAGGGCCCCCTCCTCCACAATGAGCAGTTCTTC. As protein: CASKQGPLLHNEQFF.

The V call is TRBV7-2, the J call TRBJ2-5; 9 bases agree with TRBD1. The junction had 4 bases not matched to a gene; V was cut back by 5 bases and J by 3 bases. The CDR3 sequence is 14 residues long. Germline loops: CDR1 SGHTA, CDR2 FQGNSA. CDR3 nucleotide sequence: TGTGCCAGCAGCCCCTGGACAGGGGAAGAGACCCAGTACTTC. Protein: CASSPWTGEETQYF.

This clone was seen a few times. The V call is TRBV5-1, the J call TRBJ1-6; TRBD1 is a possible D gene (5 bases). The ends were cut back, 4 bases at V and 8 bases at J, with 7 bases in the middle. Germline CDR1 SGHRS, CDR2 YFSETQ. This CDR3 has 12 residues. DNA for the CDR3: TGCGCCAGCAGCGTAGGGGATTCACCCCTCCACTTT. It encodes CASSVGDSPLHF.